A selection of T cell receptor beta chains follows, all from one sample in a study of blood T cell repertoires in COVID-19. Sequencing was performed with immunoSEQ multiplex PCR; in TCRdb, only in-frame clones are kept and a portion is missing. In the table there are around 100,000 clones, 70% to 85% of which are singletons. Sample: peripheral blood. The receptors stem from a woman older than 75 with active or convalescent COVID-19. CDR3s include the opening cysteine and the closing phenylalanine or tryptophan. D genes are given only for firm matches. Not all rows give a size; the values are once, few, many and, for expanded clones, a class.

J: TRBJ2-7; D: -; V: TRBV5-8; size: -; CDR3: CASSKTGQSGYYEQYF; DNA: TGTGCCAGCAGCAAAACCGGACAGTCCGGATACTACGAGCAGTACTTC
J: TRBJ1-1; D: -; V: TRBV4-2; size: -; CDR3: CASSQELYGSAAFF; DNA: TGTGCCAGCAGCCAAGAATTATATGGGAGCGCCGCTTTCTTT
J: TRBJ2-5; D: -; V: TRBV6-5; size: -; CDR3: CASWSAPGETQYF; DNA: TGTGCCAGCTGGTCGGCCCCAGGGGAGACCCAGTACTTC
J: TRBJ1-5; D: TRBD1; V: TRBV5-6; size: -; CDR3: CASSLRTGIHQPQHF; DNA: TGTGCCAGCAGCCTGAGGACAGGGATCCATCAGCCCCAGCATTTT
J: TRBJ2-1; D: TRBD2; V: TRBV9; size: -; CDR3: CASSSGRGNVQFF; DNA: TGTGCCAGCAGTTCGGGGAGGGGCAACGTGCAGTTCTTC
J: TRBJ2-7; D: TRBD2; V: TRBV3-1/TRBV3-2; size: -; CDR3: CASSQRLGGYSYEQYF; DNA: TGTGCCAGCAGCCAAAGGTTGGGGGGGTATTCCTACGAGCAGTACTTC
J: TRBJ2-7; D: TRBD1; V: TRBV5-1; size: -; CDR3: CASKSEDRGHEQYF; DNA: TGCGCCAGCAAATCGGAGGACAGGGGCCACGAGCAGTACTTC
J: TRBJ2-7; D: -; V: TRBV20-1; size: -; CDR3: CSALNYEQYF; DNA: TGCAGTGCTCTAAACTACGAGCAGTACTTC
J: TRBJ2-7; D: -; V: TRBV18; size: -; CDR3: CASSPGQASYEQYF; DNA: TGTGCCAGCTCACCAGGGCAGGCCTCCTACGAGCAGTACTTC
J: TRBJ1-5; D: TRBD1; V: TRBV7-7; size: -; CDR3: CASSLWDRAGNQPQHF; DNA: TGTGCTAGCAGCCTCTGGGACAGGGCGGGCAATCAGCCCCAGCATTTT
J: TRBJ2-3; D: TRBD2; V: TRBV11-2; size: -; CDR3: CASSSRLAGATDTQYF; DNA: TGTGCCAGCAGCTCACGACTAGCGGGAGCTACTGATACGCAGTATTTT
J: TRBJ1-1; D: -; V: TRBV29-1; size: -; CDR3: CSGHKNPAGTNTEAFF; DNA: TGCAGCGGACACAAGAATCCGGCAGGGACAAACACTGAAGCTTTCTTT
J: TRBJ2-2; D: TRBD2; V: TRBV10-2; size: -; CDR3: CASSDTGTSGSFGELFF; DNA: TGCGCCAGCAGCGACACCGGGACTAGCGGGAGCTTCGGGGAGCTGTTTTTT
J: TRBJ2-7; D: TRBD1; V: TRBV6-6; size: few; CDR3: CASRKSDRGPLYEQYF; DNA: TGTGCCAGCAGGAAGAGTGACAGGGGCCCTCTCTACGAGCAGTACTTC
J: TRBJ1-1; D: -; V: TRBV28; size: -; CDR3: CASRRPGTLYEAFF; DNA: TGTGCCAGCAGACGTCCCGGGACATTGTATGAAGCTTTCTTT
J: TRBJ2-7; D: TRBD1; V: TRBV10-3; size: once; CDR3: CAISDFTGTGTYEQYF; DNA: TGTGCCATCAGTGATTTTACCGGGACAGGGACCTACGAGCAGTACTTC
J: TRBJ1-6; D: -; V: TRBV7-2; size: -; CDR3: CASSLVPGLFSPLHF; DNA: TGTGCCAGCAGCTTAGTTCCAGGGCTCTTTTCACCCCTCCACTTT